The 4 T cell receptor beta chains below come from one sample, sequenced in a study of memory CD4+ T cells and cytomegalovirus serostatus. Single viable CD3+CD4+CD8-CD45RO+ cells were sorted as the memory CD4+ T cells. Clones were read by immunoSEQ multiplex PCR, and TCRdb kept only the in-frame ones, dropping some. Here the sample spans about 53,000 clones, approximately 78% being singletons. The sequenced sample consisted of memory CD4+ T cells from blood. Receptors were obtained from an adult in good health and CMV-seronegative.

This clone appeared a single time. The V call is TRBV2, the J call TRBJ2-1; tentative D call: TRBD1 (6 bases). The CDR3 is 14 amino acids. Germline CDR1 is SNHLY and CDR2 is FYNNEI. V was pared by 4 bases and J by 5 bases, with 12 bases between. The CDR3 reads CASSVAGVHNEQFF. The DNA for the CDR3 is TGTGCCAGCAGTGTGGCAGGGGTACACAATGAGCAGTTCTTC. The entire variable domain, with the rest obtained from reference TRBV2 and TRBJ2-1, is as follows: EPEVTQTPSHQVTQMGQEVILRCVPISNHLYFYWYRQILGQKVEFLVSFYNNEISEKSEIFDDQFSVERPDGSNFTLKIRSTKLEDSAMYFCASSVAGVHNEQFFGPGTRLTVL.

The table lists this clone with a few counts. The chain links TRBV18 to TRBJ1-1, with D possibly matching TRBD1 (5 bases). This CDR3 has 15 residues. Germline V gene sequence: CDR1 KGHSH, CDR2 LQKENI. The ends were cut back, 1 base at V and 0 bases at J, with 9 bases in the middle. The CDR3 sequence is CASSPLEGMNTEAFF. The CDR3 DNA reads TGTGCCAGCTCACCACTCGAGGGGATGAACACTGAAGCTTTCTTT.

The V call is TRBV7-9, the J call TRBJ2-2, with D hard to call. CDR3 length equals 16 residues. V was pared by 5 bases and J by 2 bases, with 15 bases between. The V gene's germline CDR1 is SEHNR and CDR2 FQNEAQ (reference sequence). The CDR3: CASSLSRQVNTGELFF. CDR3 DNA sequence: TGTGCCAGCAGCCTCTCACGGCAGGTTAACACCGGGGAGCTGTTTTTT. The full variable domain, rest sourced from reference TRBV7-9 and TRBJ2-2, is DTGVSQNPRHKITKRGQNVTFRCDPISEHNRLYWYRQTLGQGPEFLTYFQNEAQLEKSRLLSDRFSAERPKGSFSTLEIQRTEQGDSAMYLCASSLSRQVNTGELFFGEGSRLTVL.

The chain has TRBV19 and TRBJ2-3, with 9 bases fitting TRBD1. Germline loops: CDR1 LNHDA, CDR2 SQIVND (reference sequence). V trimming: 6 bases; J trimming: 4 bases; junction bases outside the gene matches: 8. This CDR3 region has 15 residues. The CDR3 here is CASSIGDRESDTQYF. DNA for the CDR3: TGTGCCAGTAGCATCGGGGACAGGGAATCAGATACGCAGTATTTT. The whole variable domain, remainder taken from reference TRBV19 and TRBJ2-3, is DGGITQSPKYLFRKEGQNVTLSCEQNLNHDAMYWYRQDPGQGLRLIYYSQIVNDFQKGDIAEGYSVSREKKESFPLTVTSAQKNPTAFYLCASSIGDRESDTQYFGPGTRLTVL.